What follows describes a single T cell receptor (beta chain). The target antigen is unknown. The data derive from a study of T cell repertoires in cytomegalovirus infection. MiXCR, run by TCRdb on the reads, gives a single entry per CDR3 protein. The data show approximately 600,000 distinct CDR3 sequences, 40% seen once. The sample consisted of cultured PBMCs, taken from culture after CMV antigen stimulation. This TCR came from a human donor in good health (CMV status not recorded). Some clones in this sample may be carry-over from other donors' samples.

CDR3 nucleotides: TGCGCCAGCAGCCAAGAAGGATGGATGGGGGGCTACACCTTC. Its translation: CASSQEGWMGGYTF. The chain joins TRBV4-1 to TRBJ1-2; unclear D gene. Germline V gene lookup returns CDR1 MGHRA and CDR2 YSYEKL. V gave up 0 bases and J gave up 8 bases, with 13 bases separating them. This CDR3 has 14 residues.